One and the same sample provided the 21 T cell receptor beta chains below, sequenced in a study of T cell responses to AZD1222 COVID-19 vaccine. Data came from immunoSEQ multiplex PCR; TCRdb stores just in-frame clones and leaves some out. The sample comprises about 130,000 clones, over 75% of which are singletons, and roughly 1.7% rests with the top ten. The specimen was peripheral blood, collected on day 0 of AZD1222 vaccination. These receptor sequences come from an adult in good health.

Here the CDR3 reads CASRVGSGVSGELFF. The CDR3 nucleotides are TGTGCCAGCAGGGTGGGTAGCGGGGTCTCCGGGGAGCTGTTTTTT. The chain carries TRBV28 and TRBJ2-2, with TRBD2 identical over 8 bases. The CDR3 is made up of 15 amino acids. After removal of 6 bases from V and 6 bases from J, the junction contained 9 bases not matched to a gene. Germline V gives CDR1 MDHEN, CDR2 SYDVKM.

The V call is TRBV24-1, the J call TRBJ1-2; D might be TRBD1 (5 bases). Trimming stripped 8 bases from V and 7 bases from J, with 16 bases between. Germline assignment: CDR1 KGHDR and CDR2 SFDVKD. The CDR3 spans 13 residues. This CDR3 reads CATKGQGWAGYTF. The DNA of the CDR3 is TGTGCCACCAAGGGGCAGGGATGGGCTGGCTACACCTTC.

The chain joins TRBV5-1 to TRBJ1-2, with 8 bases matching TRBD1. Losses at the gene ends were 5 bases for V and 4 bases for J; bases not matched to a gene: 7. This CDR3 has 14 amino acids. CDR1 and CDR2 (germline): SGHRS, YFSETQ. CDR3 nucleotide sequence: TGCGCCAGCAGTTCTGGACAGGGCTCCTATGGCTACACCTTC. Protein sequence: CASSSGQGSYGYTF.

This clone was detected a few times. Additional DNA sequences in this sample encode the identical CDR3. The V call is TRBV14, the J call TRBJ1-1; no clear D gene. V was cut by 1 base and J by 8 bases, with 11 bases left in between. This CDR3 spans 13 amino acids. Germline V gene lookup returns CDR1 SGHDN and CDR2 FVKESK. The CDR3 nucleotides are TGTGCCAGCAGCCAAGTTCGGGGTACCGAAGCTTTCTTT. Translated: CASSQVRGTEAFF. Combining the CDR3 with reference TRBV14 and TRBJ1-1 gives the whole variable domain EAGVTQFPSHSVIEKGQTVTLRCDPISGHDNLYWYRRVMGKEIKFLLHFVKESKQDESGMPNNRFLAERTGGTYSTLKVQPAELEDSGVYFCASSQVRGTEAFFGQGTRLTVV.

The rearrangement uses TRBV18 and TRBJ1-5; possibly TRBD1 for D (5 bases). With 6 bases removed from V and 3 bases from J, the gap between germline ends came to 15 bases. The CDR3 is 15 residues long. The germline CDR1 and CDR2 sequences are KGHSH and LQKENI. In DNA form, the CDR3 reads TGTGCCAGCTCCACCGGCGGCAGGGTCAATCAGCCCCAGCATTTT. Amino acid sequence: CASSTGGRVNQPQHF.

Comment on this clone: Other nucleotide sequences in the sample specify the same CDR3. The chain uses TRBV29-1 and TRBJ2-7, with 7 nucleotides matching TRBD1. CDR1 is SQVTM, CDR2 ANQGSEA, per germline. The CDR3 runs 13 residues. The J segment lost 4 bases and the V segment lost 3 bases, leaving 6 bases of the junction unmatched. The CDR3 DNA is TGCAGCGTTGAGGACCTACAGGGGTACGAGCAGTACTTC. Protein product: CSVEDLQGYEQYF.

The genes are TRBV30 and TRBJ1-2; no firm D call. The CDR3 has 13 residues. V lost 0 bases and J lost 4, with 9 bases in between. The germline CDR1 and CDR2 sequences are GTSNPN and SVGIG (reference sequence). CDR3 in amino acids: CAWSVGHSYGYTF. The CDR3 DNA follows: TGTGCCTGGAGTGTGGGCCACTCCTATGGCTACACCTTC.

The V gene is TRBV7-8, the J gene TRBJ2-2, with 10 bases matching TRBD1. Trimming removed 3 bases from V and 4 bases from J; junction bases left unmatched: 8. The CDR3 extends over 17 amino acids. CDR1 and CDR2 (germline): SGHVS, FQNEAQ. For the CDR3, the DNA is TGTGCCAGCAGCTTCCAGACAGGGGGCGTGAGCACCGGGGAGCTGTTTTTT. Residues: CASSFQTGGVSTGELFF.

V and J are TRBV2 and TRBJ1-1; D not resolved. From germline, CDR1 is SNHLY and CDR2 FYNNEI. The CDR3 is 13 amino acids. V dropped 6 bases and J dropped 6 bases, with 14 bases sitting between them. DNA for the CDR3: TGTGCCAGCAGCCAAGAGGAGTCGGCTGAAGCTTTCTTT. Translating gives CASSQEESAEAFF.

This sequence joins TRBV27 and TRBJ1-2; 8 bases align to TRBD1. With 6 bases clipped from V and 4 bases from J, the junction kept 13 bases outside the gene matches. The V gene's germline CDR1 is MNHEY and CDR2 SMNVEV (reference sequence). The CDR3 is 16 amino acids. CDR3 nucleotide sequence: TGTGCCAGCAGACCTGGGACAGGCTCCCTTGGCTATGGCTACACCTTC. Translating gives CASRPGTGSLGYGYTF.

This sequence joins TRBV5-4 and TRBJ2-2; D possibly corresponds to TRBD1 (7 bases). The CDR3 totals 15 residues. The germline gives CDR1 SGHNT, CDR2 YYREEE (reference sequence). The V gene lost 7 bases and the J gene lost 0 bases, with 13 bases spanning the gap. DNA of the CDR3: TGTGCCAGCGGAGGGGGCGTCGCGAACACCGGGGAGCTGTTTTTT. Translation gives CASGGGVANTGELFF.

J is TRBJ1-2 and V is TRBV27; no clear D. Per the germline V gene, CDR1 is MNHEY and CDR2 is SMNVEV (reference sequence). The CDR3 runs to 13 residues. The V and J ends lost 5 bases and 0 bases respectively, with 7 bases between them. CDR3 sequence: CASSPVPNYGYTF. DNA of the CDR3: TGTGCCAGCAGTCCCGTCCCTAACTATGGCTACACCTTC.

J is TRBJ1-2 and V is TRBV11-2, with D possibly TRBD1 on 5 matching bases. CDR1 is SGHAT and CDR2 is FQNNGV in the germline V gene. This CDR3 is built from 14 residues. V gave up 0 bases and J gave up 3 bases, with 8 bases separating them. The CDR3 loop reads CASSLDSGHYGYTF. As DNA, the CDR3 is TGTGCCAGCAGCTTAGATTCAGGGCACTATGGCTACACCTTC.

The chain recombines TRBV7-2 with TRBJ2-5; D might be TRBD1 or TRBD2, each matching 5 bases. The CDR3 has 14 amino acids. V lost 0 bases and J 10 bases, leaving 15 bases between the germline ends. Germline CDR1 SGHTA, CDR2 FQGNSA. The CDR3 coding sequence is TGTGCCAGCAGCTTAGCAGGGTCTGGGGGAAACCAGTACTTC. Amino acids: CASSLAGSGGNQYF.

The chain links TRBV6-5 to TRBJ1-2, with D possibly matching TRBD1 (5 bases). The germline gives CDR1 MNHEY, CDR2 SVGAGI. Trimming stripped 0 bases from V and 7 bases from J, with 15 bases between. The CDR3 runs to 15 residues. CDR3 protein: CASSYSRAGRGGYTF. CDR3 DNA: TGTGCCAGCAGTTACTCGCGGGCAGGGAGAGGTGGCTACACCTTC.

The chain is built from TRBV5-1 and TRBJ1-6; 7 bases match TRBD1. Germline loops: CDR1 SGHRS, CDR2 YFSETQ. The CDR3 spans 17 residues. V lost 3 bases and J lost 0; bases outside the gene matches: 6. This CDR3 reads CASSSRGYNSYNSPLHF. The CDR3 DNA reads as TGCGCCAGCAGCTCCAGGGGGTACAACTCCTATAATTCACCCCTCCACTTT.

The chain recombines TRBV4-3 with TRBJ1-2; tentative D call: TRBD1 (6 bases). This CDR3 spans 18 amino acids. Between the trimmed V and J ends, which lost 3 bases and 0 bases, there was a span of 20 bases. Germline values: CDR1 LGHNA, CDR2 YSLEER. CDR3 in DNA: TGCGCCAGCAGCCAGATTAACCCGGGACAACTAACTAACTATGGCTACACCTTC. This encodes CASSQINPGQLTNYGYTF.

This chain connects TRBV19 to TRBJ1-5; possible D gene TRBD1, 6 bases. V gave up 7 bases and J gave up 1 base, with 20 bases separating them. This CDR3 has 17 residues. CDR1 is LNHDA, CDR2 SQIVND, per germline (reference sequence). The CDR3 is CASTLGRGRGSNQPQHF. CDR3 sequence (DNA): TGTGCCAGTACCCTGGGACGGGGGCGCGGAAGCAATCAGCCCCAGCATTTT.

The chain carries TRBV3-1 (or the pseudogene TRBV3-2) and TRBJ1-1; no reliable D call. The V end lost 2 bases, the J end lost 5 bases, and 9 bases lay between the germline ends. The germline V gene has CDR1 LGHDT and CDR2 YNNKEL (reference sequence). The CDR3 is 13 amino acids. CDR3 in DNA: TGTGCCAGCAGCCAATTAACGGGGACTGAAGCTTTCTTT. Protein: CASSQLTGTEAFF.

This clone was recorded once. The sample contains more than one DNA sequence encoding this CDR3. V is TRBV6-4 and J is TRBJ2-5; tentative D call: TRBD1 (5 bases). The CDR3 runs 13 residues. The germline V gene has CDR1 MRHNA and CDR2 SNTAGT. V was shortened by 4 bases and J by 1 base, with 7 bases between the two germline ends. The CDR3 protein is CASSVDSQETQYF. In DNA, the CDR3 is TGTGCCAGCAGTGTTGACAGCCAAGAGACCCAGTACTTC.

The chain has TRBV5-1 and TRBJ2-5, with 11 nucleotides matching TRBD2. The germline gives CDR1 SGHRS, CDR2 YFSETQ. The CDR3 runs 16 residues. Trimming at V came to 4 bases and at J to 5 bases, leaving 10 bases not matched to a gene. The CDR3 coding sequence is TGCGCCAGCAGCCCCACCTTAGCGGGAGGGTGGGAGACCCAGTACTTC. Amino acids: CASSPTLAGGWETQYF.